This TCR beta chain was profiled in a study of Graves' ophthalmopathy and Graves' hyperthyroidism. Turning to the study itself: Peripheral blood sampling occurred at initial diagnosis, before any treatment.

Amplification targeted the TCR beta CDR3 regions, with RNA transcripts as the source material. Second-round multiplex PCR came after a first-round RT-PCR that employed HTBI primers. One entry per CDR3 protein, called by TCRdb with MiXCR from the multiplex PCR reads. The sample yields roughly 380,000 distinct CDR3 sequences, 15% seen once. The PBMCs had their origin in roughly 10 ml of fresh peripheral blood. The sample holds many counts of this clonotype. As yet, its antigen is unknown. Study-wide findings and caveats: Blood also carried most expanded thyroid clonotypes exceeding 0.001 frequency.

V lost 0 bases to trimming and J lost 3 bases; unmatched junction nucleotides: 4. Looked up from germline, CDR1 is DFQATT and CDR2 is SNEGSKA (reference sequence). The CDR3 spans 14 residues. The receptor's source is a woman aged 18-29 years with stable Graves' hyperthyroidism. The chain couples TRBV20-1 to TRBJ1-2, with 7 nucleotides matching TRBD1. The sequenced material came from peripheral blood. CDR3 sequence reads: CSAREDREHYGYTF. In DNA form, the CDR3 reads TGCAGTGCTAGAGAAGACAGGGAGCACTATGGCTACACCTTC.